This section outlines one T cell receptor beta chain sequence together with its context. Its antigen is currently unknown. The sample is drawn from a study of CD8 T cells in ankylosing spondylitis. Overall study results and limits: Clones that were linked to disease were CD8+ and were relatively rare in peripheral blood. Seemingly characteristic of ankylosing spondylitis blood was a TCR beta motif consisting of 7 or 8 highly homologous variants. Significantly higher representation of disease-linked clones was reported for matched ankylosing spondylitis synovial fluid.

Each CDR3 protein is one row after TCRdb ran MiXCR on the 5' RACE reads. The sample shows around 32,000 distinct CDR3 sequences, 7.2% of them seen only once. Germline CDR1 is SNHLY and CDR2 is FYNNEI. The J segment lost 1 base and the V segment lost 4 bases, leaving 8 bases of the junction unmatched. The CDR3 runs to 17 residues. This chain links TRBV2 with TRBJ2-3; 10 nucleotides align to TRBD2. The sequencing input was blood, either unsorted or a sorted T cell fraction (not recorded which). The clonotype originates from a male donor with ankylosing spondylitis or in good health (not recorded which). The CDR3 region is CASSVALAGAGTDTQYF. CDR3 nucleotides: TGTGCCAGCAGTGTGGCGCTAGCGGGAGCCGGCACAGATACGCAGTATTTT.